This record concerns one TCR beta chain sequence. These data belong to a study of regulatory T cells in long-lasting Graves disease. Time point given: newly diagnosed GD, antithyroid drugs for less than 3 months. Extracted PBMC RNA gave rise to the TCR library. Patients hailed from an endocrinology department in Xi'an, China. CDR3-region Arm-PCR and iRepertoire HTBI primers produced the TCR beta libraries. As originally analysed: Sample data revealed 60 to 80 TRBV and 14 TRBJ segments. TCRdb recomputed calls from the multiplex PCR reads with MiXCR, one row per CDR3 protein. For this entry, the V and J calls and clone size follow TCRdb and not the study's own pipeline. The table lists 350,000 to 550,000 distinct CDR3 sequences, 14% of them singletons. The CDR3 contains 14 residues. Germline-derived CDR1 and CDR2 are DFQATT and SNEGSKA (reference sequence). Trimming cost V 6 bases and J 6 bases, with 15 bases left between them.

The data were also submitted as part of a second study, on T cells in Graves' hyperthyroidism and ophthalmopathy. Turning to that study: First-round RT-PCR with HTBI primers amplified the TCR CDR3 region. From stable hyperthyroidism, ophthalmopathy was separated by a 13 V-J model.

The specimen was peripheral blood mononuclear cells (PBMCs), collected at new diagnosis, from a patient treated with antithyroid drugs. The J gene is TRBJ1-6, the V gene TRBV20-1, with no clear D. The clonotype was recovered from a woman aged 45-65 years with Graves disease. DNA for the CDR3: TGCAGTGCATATCCGGGATATAGTAATTCACCCCTCCACTTT. This encodes CSAYPGYSNSPLHF.